The TCR beta chain described here comes from a study of cytomegalovirus exposure and HLA in healthy donors. This CDR3 has 14 amino acids. Germline CDR1 reads SGHRS; CDR2 reads YFSETQ. The V gene end was trimmed by 4 bases and the J gene end by 5 bases; junction bases not matched to a gene: 6. Clones were read by immunoSEQ multiplex PCR, and TCRdb kept only the in-frame ones, dropping some. The sample records more than 150,000 clones, around 89% being singletons. The rearrangement joins TRBV5-1 to TRBJ1-2, with 9 bases fitting TRBD1. The sequence came from a man between 18 and 29 years old in good health and CMV-seronegative. Sequencing input: PBMCs. As DNA, the CDR3 is TGCGCCAGCAGCCGGGAGGGACAGGGTTATGGCTACACCTTC. Its translation: CASSREGQGYGYTF.